This T cell receptor (beta chain) was retrieved from a study of cytomegalovirus exposure and HLA in healthy donors. Study-wide background: There were 90 million to 130 million unique TCR beta sequences, drawn from about 190 million T cells, in an earlier analysis. Approximately 85 million unique TCRs from HLA-typed donors were held in an early data release. Around 81% of more than 300 genotyped donors fell in the Caucasian-associated ancestry cluster.

PCR primers comprised 60 Vbeta and 13 Jbeta primers. TCRdb's table, derived via immunoSEQ multiplex PCR, lists solely in-frame clones and lacks some. The sample shows about 52,000 clones, 45% to 70% of them seen only once. CDR3 length equals 14 residues. Germline assignment: CDR1 MNHEY and CDR2 SVGAGI. V dropped 4 bases and J dropped 10; count of bases not matched to a gene: 4. The clonotype was recovered from a human donor in good health. The rearrangement joins TRBV6-5 to TRBJ1-4, with 12 bases matching TRBD1. The sample was PBMCs. In DNA form, the CDR3 reads TGTGCCAGCAGTTCCCCGGGACAGGGGGCAAAACTGTTTTTT. Translated: CASSSPGQGAKLFF.